This is a list of T cell receptor beta chains from one sample in a study of blood T cell repertoires in COVID-19. Produced via immunoSEQ multiplex PCR; TCRdb's table is partial and in-frame only. The table lists some 60,000 clones, approximately 90% of them singletons. The specimen was peripheral blood. The receptors were sampled from a man aged 35 to 55 with acute or convalescent COVID-19. The CDR3 runs from the conserved cysteine through the conserved F or W. The D gene is left open where the match is weak. A clone size is listed for some rows: how often the clone was seen (once, few, many), or a class if it is expanded.

TRBV21-1	NA	NA	TRBJ2-1	CASSKTSGSYNEQFF	TGTGCCAGCAGCAAGACTAGCGGGAGTTACAATGAGCAGTTCTTC
TRBV5-4	NA	TRBD1	TRBJ2-1	CASSTRTGQGNEQFF	TGTGCCAGCAGTACTAGGACAGGTCAAGGCAATGAGCAGTTCTTC
TRBV5-6	NA	NA	TRBJ2-7	CASSVRGYEQYF	TGTGCCAGTTCCGTGCGCGGGTACGAGCAGTACTTC
TRBV5-1	NA	NA	TRBJ1-6	CASSSDSSYNSPLHF	TGCGCCAGCAGCTCTGACAGCTCCTATAATTCACCCCTCCACTTT
TRBV19	NA	NA	TRBJ2-1	CASTSSGGYNEQFF	TGTGCCAGTACGAGTAGCGGAGGCTACAATGAGCAGTTCTTC
TRBV27	NA	NA	TRBJ1-4	CASSVLSPGTTNEKLFF	TGTGCCAGCAGTGTACTATCGCCGGGGACAACTAATGAAAAACTGTTTTTT
TRBV19	NA	TRBD2	TRBJ2-1	CASTAWTSGADNEQFF	TGTGCCAGTACCGCCTGGACTAGCGGAGCAGACAATGAGCAGTTCTTC
TRBV6-5	NA	TRBD1	TRBJ2-1	CASSYSGQGPEQFF	TGTGCCAGCAGTTATTCGGGACAGGGGCCTGAGCAGTTCTTC
TRBV24-1	once	NA	TRBJ1-2	CATSDSGLSYTF	TGTGCCACCAGTGATTCAGGTTTGAGCTACACCTTC
TRBV5-1	NA	NA	TRBJ2-3	CASSLGLTTADTQYF	TGCGCCAGCAGCTTAGGACTCACTACAGCAGATACGCAGTATTTT
TRBV15	NA	NA	TRBJ1-2	CATSRGGQNYGYTF	TGTGCCACCAGTCGGGGTGGGCAGAACTATGGCTACACCTTC
TRBV12-3/TRBV12-4	NA	NA	TRBJ1-5	CASSRGVNQPQHF	TGTGCCAGCAGCCGGGGGGTTAATCAGCCCCAGCATTTT
TRBV12-3/TRBV12-4	NA	TRBD2	TRBJ2-3	CASSSGGSDTQYF	TGTGCCAGCAGTTCCGGGGGGTCGGATACGCAGTATTTT
TRBV11-3	NA	NA	TRBJ1-1	CASSKGANTEAFF	TGTGCCAGTTCGAAAGGGGCGAACACTGAAGCTTTCTTT
TRBV3-1/TRBV3-2	NA	TRBD2	TRBJ2-4	CASSRTSRENIQYF	TGTGCCAGCAGCCGGACTAGTAGGGAAAACATTCAGTACTTC
TRBV3-1/TRBV3-2	NA	NA	TRBJ2-5	CASSQDRETQYF	TGTGCCAGCAGCCAAGATCGGGAGACCCAGTACTTC
TRBV7-8	NA	NA	TRBJ2-2	CASSLSEVTPELFF	TGTGCCAGCAGCTTAAGCGAGGTGACCCCGGAGCTGTTTTTT
TRBV7-2	few	TRBD2	TRBJ2-7	CASSLLWGGDYEQYF	TGTGCCAGCAGCTTATTGTGGGGAGGGGACTACGAGCAGTACTTC
TRBV9	NA	TRBD2	TRBJ2-3	CASSVDLAGDTQYF	TGTGCCAGCAGCGTAGATCTAGCGGGAGATACGCAGTATTTT
TRBV11-2	NA	TRBD2	TRBJ2-2	CASSLRTSGSSGELFF	TGTGCCAGCAGCTTAAGGACTAGCGGGAGTAGCGGGGAGCTGTTTTTT
TRBV4-2	NA	TRBD2	TRBJ2-1	CASSQERGEEQFF	TGTGCCAGCAGCCAAGAGCGGGGGGAGGAGCAGTTCTTC
TRBV21-1	NA	NA	TRBJ2-7	CASSKEGTGSYEQYF	TGTGCCAGCAGCAAAGAGGGAACAGGGAGCTACGAGCAGTACTTC
TRBV29-1	NA	NA	TRBJ1-2	CSVGGTNYGYTF	TGCAGCGTTGGAGGCACTAACTATGGCTACACCTTC
TRBV28	NA	NA	TRBJ1-5	CASKTGRLSNQPQHF	TGTGCCAGCAAAACGGGGAGGTTGAGCAATCAGCCCCAGCATTTT
TRBV10-3	NA	TRBD2	TRBJ2-7	CAIGQLAGFYEQYF	TGTGCCATCGGTCAACTAGCGGGATTCTACGAGCAGTACTTC
TRBV12-3/TRBV12-4	NA	NA	TRBJ1-4	CASSLREQVQLFF	TGTGCCAGCAGTTTGAGGGAGCAGGTGCAACTGTTTTTT
TRBV28	NA	NA	TRBJ2-2	CASSFSRDTGELFF	TGTGCCAGCAGTTTTAGCCGGGACACCGGGGAGCTGTTTTTT
TRBV6-5	NA	NA	TRBJ1-5	CASRGPHANQPQHF	TGTGCCAGCAGGGGGCCTCACGCGAATCAGCCCCAGCATTTT
TRBV14	NA	TRBD2	TRBJ2-6	CASSHRGSTPGANVLTF	TGTGCCAGCAGCCATCGCGGGAGTACCCCTGGGGCCAACGTCCTGACTTTC
TRBV6-5	NA	TRBD1	TRBJ1-1	CASSVDRGETEAFF	TGTGCCAGCAGCGTTGACAGGGGCGAAACTGAAGCTTTCTTT
TRBV5-4	NA	NA	TRBJ2-1	CASSPRGYNEQFF	TGTGCCAGCAGCCCCCGGGGGTACAATGAGCAGTTCTTC
TRBV7-2	NA	NA	TRBJ1-1	CASSLEAGPEAFF	TGTGCCAGCAGCTTAGAGGCAGGGCCTGAAGCTTTCTTT
TRBV6-6	NA	NA	TRBJ1-6	CASRKDSYNSPLHF	TGTGCCAGCCGGAAAGACAGTTATAATTCACCCCTCCACTTT
TRBV7-8	NA	TRBD2	TRBJ2-7	CASSLGPREGVYEQYF	TGTGCCAGCAGCTTAGGCCCCCGGGAGGGGGTCTACGAGCAGTACTTC
TRBV19	NA	NA	TRBJ2-1	CASSIHRPDNEQFF	TGTGCCAGTAGTATCCACAGGCCTGACAATGAGCAGTTCTTC
TRBV4-2	NA	NA	TRBJ1-2	CASSQTSAGANYGYTF	TGTGCCAGCAGCCAAACATCCGCAGGGGCTAACTATGGCTACACCTTC
TRBV24-1	NA	TRBD2	TRBJ2-7	CATSDWTSGSDEQYF	TGTGCCACCAGTGACTGGACTAGCGGGAGTGACGAGCAGTACTTC
TRBV7-9	NA	NA	TRBJ2-1	CASSLAQADEQFF	TGTGCCAGCAGCCTGGCCCAGGCCGATGAGCAGTTCTTC
TRBV5-5	NA	NA	TRBJ1-1	CASSLWDYTEAFF	TGTGCCAGCAGCTTGTGGGACTACACTGAAGCTTTCTTT
TRBV10-1	NA	TRBD2	TRBJ2-1	CASSLGLAGAYEQFF	TGCGCCAGCAGTCTCGGACTAGCGGGAGCTTATGAGCAGTTCTTC
TRBV9	once	NA	TRBJ2-1	CASSVGAGSYNEQFF	TGTGCCAGCAGCGTAGGGGCAGGCTCCTACAATGAGCAGTTCTTC
TRBV7-2	NA	TRBD1	TRBJ1-6	CASSLARTGGNSPLHF	TGTGCCAGCAGCTTAGCGCGGACAGGGGGCAATTCACCCCTCCACTTT
TRBV15	once	TRBD1	TRBJ2-7	CATSQRAQGEQYF	TGTGCCACCAGCCAAAGGGCACAGGGGGAGCAGTACTTC
TRBV18	NA	TRBD1	TRBJ1-1	CASSPLGQPNTEAFF	TGTGCCAGCTCACCACTGGGACAGCCAAACACTGAAGCTTTCTTT
TRBV2	NA	TRBD2	TRBJ2-2	CASSRGLAEAHRELFF	TGTGCCAGCAGTAGAGGACTAGCGGAGGCACACCGGGAGCTGTTTTTT
TRBV5-4	NA	TRBD1	TRBJ1-4	CASSSPGQGNEKLFF	TGTGCCAGCAGCTCTCCAGGACAGGGGAATGAAAAACTGTTTTTT
TRBV5-5	NA	NA	TRBJ2-7	CASSLGLTGEQYF	TGTGCCAGCAGCTTGGGCTTAACCGGCGAGCAGTACTTC
TRBV30	NA	TRBD1	TRBJ1-4	CAWGGQFATNEKLFF	TGTGCCTGGGGGGGACAGTTTGCAACTAATGAAAAACTGTTTTTT
TRBV6-6	NA	NA	TRBJ1-5	CASSLTGPLNNQPQHF	TGTGCCAGCAGCCTGACAGGTCCTTTGAACAATCAGCCCCAGCATTTT
TRBV10-3	NA	TRBD1	TRBJ1-2	CAIGSTGHDYGYTF	TGTGCCATCGGATCGACAGGGCACGACTATGGCTACACCTTC
TRBV2	NA	NA	TRBJ2-7	CASMGRDFPYEQYF	TGTGCCAGCATGGGCCGGGACTTCCCCTACGAGCAGTACTTC
TRBV4-1	NA	NA	TRBJ1-2	CASSQGPLPGANYGYTF	TGCGCCAGCAGCCAAGGCCCCCTCCCCGGAGCTAACTATGGCTACACCTTC
TRBV6-4	NA	TRBD2	TRBJ2-1	CASSPSGTRYGEQFF	TGTGCCAGCAGCCCTTCCGGGACTAGGTACGGTGAGCAGTTCTTC
TRBV18	NA	NA	TRBJ2-3	CASSPGRVPTDTQYF	TGTGCCAGCTCACCCGGCAGGGTACCCACAGATACGCAGTATTTT